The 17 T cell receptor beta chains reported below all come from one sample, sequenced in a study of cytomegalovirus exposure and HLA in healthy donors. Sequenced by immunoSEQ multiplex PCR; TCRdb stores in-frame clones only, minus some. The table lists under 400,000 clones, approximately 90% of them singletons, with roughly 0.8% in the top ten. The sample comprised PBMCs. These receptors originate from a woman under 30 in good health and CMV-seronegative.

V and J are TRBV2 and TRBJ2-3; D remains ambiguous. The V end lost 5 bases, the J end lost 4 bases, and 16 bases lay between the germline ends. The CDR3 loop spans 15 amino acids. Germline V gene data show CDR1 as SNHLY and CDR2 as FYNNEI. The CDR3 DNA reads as TGTGCCAGCAGTCCCCTGCTAGGTCCCGCAGATACGCAGTATTTT. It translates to CASSPLLGPADTQYF.

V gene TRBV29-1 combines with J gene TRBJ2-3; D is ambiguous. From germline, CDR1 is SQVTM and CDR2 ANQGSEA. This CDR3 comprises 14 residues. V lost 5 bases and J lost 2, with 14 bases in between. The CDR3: CSVSKILFTDTQYF. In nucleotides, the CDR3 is TGCAGCGTTTCCAAAATTCTATTCACAGATACGCAGTATTTT.

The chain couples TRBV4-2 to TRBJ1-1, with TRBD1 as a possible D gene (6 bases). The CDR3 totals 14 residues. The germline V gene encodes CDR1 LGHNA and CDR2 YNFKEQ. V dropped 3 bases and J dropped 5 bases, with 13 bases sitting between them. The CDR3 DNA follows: TGTGCCAGCAGCCAGTCAGGGGAGAAAACTGAAGCTTTCTTT. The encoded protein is CASSQSGEKTEAFF.

The CDR3 reads CASRISGGNYNEQFF. In nucleotides, the CDR3 is TGTGCCAGCAGGATTAGCGGGGGAAACTACAATGAGCAGTTCTTC. The rearrangement links TRBV27 to TRBJ2-1, with TRBD2 identical over 9 bases. Trimming removed 6 bases from V and 3 bases from J; junction bases left unmatched: 6. The CDR3 is made up of 15 amino acids. Germline V gene sequence: CDR1 MNHEY, CDR2 SMNVEV (reference sequence).

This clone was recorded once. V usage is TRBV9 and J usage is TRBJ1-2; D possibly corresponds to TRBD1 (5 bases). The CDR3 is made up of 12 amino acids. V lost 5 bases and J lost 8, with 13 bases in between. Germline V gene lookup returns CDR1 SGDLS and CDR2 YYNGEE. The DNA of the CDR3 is TGTGCCAGCAGAGGGAGGGGTCAAGGCTACACCTTC. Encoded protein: CASRGRGQGYTF.

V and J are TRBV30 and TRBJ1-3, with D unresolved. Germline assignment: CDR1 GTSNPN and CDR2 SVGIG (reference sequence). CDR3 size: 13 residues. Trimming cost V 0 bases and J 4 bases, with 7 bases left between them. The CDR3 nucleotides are TGTGCCTGGAGTGTAGAGCCAGGAAACACCATATATTTT. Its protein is CAWSVEPGNTIYF. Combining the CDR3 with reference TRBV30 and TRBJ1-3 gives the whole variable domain SQTIHQWPATLVQPVGSPLSLECTVEGTSNPNLYWYRQAAGRGLQLLFYSVGIGQISSEVPQNLSASRPQDRQFILSSKKLLLSDSGFYLCAWSVEPGNTIYFGEGSWLTVV.

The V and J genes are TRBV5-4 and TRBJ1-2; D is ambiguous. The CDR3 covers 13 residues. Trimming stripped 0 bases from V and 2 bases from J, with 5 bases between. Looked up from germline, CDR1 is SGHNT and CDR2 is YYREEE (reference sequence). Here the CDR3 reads CASSLAQNYGYTF. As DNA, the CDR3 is TGTGCCAGCAGCTTGGCCCAGAACTATGGCTACACCTTC. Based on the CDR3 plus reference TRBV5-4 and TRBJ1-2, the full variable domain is ETGVTQSPTHLIKTRGQQVTLRCSSQSGHNTVSWYQQALGQGPQFIFQYYREEENGRGNFPPRFSGLQFPNYSSELNVNALELDDSALYLCASSLAQNYGYTFGSGTRLTVV.

As DNA, the CDR3 is TGTGCCAGCAGCTTAGATGCCAGGTCCTACGAGCAGTACTTC. Encoded protein: CASSLDARSYEQYF. The rearrangement uses TRBV11-3 and TRBJ2-7; D remains ambiguous. The germline V gene encodes CDR1 SGHNT and CDR2 YENEEA. The V and J ends lost 0 bases and 1 base respectively, with 7 bases between them. The CDR3 contains 14 residues.

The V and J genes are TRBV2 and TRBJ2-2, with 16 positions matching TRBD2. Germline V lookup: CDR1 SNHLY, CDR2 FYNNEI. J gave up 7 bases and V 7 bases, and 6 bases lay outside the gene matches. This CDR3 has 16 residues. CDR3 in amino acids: CASKGLAGGPIGELFF. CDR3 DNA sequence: TGTGCCAGCAAGGGACTAGCGGGGGGGCCGATCGGGGAGCTGTTTTTT.

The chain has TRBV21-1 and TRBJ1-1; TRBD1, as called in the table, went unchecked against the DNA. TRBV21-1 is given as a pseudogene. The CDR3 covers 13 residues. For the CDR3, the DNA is TGTGCCAGCAGCAATCTAGGGGTAACTGAAGCTTTCTTT. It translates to CASSNLGVTEAFF.

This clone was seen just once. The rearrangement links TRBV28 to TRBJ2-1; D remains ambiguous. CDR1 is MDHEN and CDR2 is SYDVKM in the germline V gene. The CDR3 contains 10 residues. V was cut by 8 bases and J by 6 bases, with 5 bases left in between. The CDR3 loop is CASCGNEQFF. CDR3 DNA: TGTGCCAGCTGCGGCAATGAGCAGTTCTTC.

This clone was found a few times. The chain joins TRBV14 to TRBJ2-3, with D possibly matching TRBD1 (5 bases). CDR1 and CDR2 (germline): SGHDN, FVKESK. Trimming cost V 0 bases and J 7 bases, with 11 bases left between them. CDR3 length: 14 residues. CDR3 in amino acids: CASSQEGLVYTQYF. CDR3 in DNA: TGTGCCAGCAGCCAAGAGGGGCTAGTCTATACGCAGTATTTT.

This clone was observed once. The CDR3 here is CASSLGQGFSAFF. DNA for the CDR3: TGTGCCAGCAGCTTGGGACAGGGGTTTTCAGCTTTCTTT. The chain joins TRBV11-2 to TRBJ1-1; TRBD1 matches 10 bases. Germline V gene data show CDR1 as SGHAT and CDR2 as FQNNGV. The CDR3 totals 13 residues. Losses at the gene ends were 3 bases for V and 10 bases for J; bases not matched to a gene: 5.

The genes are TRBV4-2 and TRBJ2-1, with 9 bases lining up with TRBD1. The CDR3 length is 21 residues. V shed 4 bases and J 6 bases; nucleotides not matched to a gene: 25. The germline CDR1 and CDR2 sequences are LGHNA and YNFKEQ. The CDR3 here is CASSPGGFFVQTGGRGNEQFF. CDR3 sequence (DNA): TGTGCCAGCAGCCCGGGAGGATTCTTCGTCCAAACAGGGGGCCGAGGCAATGAGCAGTTCTTC.

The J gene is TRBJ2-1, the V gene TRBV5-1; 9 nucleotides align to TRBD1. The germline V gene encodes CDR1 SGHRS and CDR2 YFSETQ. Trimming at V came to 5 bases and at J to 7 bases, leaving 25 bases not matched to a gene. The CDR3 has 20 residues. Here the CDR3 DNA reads TGCGCCAGCAGTCAAACCACCGGGACAGGGACCTCCCCGAATGGGAATGAGCAGTTCTTC. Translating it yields CASSQTTGTGTSPNGNEQFF. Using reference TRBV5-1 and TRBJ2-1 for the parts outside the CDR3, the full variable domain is KAGVTQTPRYLIKTRGQQVTLSCSPISGHRSVSWYQQTPGQGLQFLFEYFSETQRNKGNFPGRFSGRQFSNSRSEMNVSTLELGDSALYLCASSQTTGTGTSPNGNEQFFGPGTRLTVL.

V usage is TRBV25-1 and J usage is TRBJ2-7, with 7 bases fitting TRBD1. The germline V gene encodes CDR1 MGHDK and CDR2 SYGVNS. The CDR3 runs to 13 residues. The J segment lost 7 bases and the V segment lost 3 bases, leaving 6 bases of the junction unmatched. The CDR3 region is CASSEGTATEQYF. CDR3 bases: TGTGCCAGCAGTGAGGGGACAGCTACTGAGCAGTACTTC.

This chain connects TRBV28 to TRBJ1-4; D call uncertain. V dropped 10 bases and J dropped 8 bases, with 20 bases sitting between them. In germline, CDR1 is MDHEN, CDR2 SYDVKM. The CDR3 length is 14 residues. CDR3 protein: CATRKRSAVEKLFF. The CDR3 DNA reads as TGTGCCACCAGGAAGCGTTCCGCGGTGGAAAAACTGTTTTTT.